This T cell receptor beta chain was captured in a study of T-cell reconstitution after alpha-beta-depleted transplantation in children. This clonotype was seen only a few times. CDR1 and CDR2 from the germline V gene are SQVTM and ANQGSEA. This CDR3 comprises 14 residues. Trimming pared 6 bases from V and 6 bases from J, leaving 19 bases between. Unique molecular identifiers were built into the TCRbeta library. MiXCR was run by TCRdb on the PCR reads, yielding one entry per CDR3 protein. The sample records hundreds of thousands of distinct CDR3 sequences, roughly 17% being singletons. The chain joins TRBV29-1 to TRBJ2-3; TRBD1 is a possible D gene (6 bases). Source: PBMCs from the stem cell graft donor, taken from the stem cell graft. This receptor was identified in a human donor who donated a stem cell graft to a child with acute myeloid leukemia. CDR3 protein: CSVRTVRGWDTQYF. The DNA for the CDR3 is TGCAGCGTGAGGACAGTGAGGGGGTGGGATACGCAGTATTTT.